The rows below give T cell receptor beta chains drawn from one sample of a study of blood T cell repertoires in COVID-19. Profiling relied on immunoSEQ multiplex PCR, and the TCRdb table lists in-frame clones only, not all of them. The table shows 200,000 to 300,000 clones, with about 86% occurring only once. The sequenced sample was peripheral blood. Receptors were obtained from a man aged 25-40 years with active or convalescent COVID-19. Each CDR3 is given with its conserved first and last residue. Each record gives: D gene, J gene, clone size, V gene, CDR3 protein, CDR3 DNA. The D gene is left open where the match is weak. Expanded clones get a size class; other rows say once, few or many, or leave the size out.

TRBD1 | TRBJ1-2 | - | TRBV5-3 | CARSLGLWDRNYGYTF | TGTGCCAGAAGCTTGGGCCTTTGGGACAGAAACTATGGCTACACCTTC
TRBD1 | TRBJ2-7 | - | TRBV10-2 | CASGEGAFQGVDEQYF | TGCGCCAGCGGAGAGGGGGCTTTTCAGGGGGTCGACGAGCAGTACTTC
- | TRBJ1-5 | few | TRBV6-6 | CASSYDGGGNQPQHF | TGTGCCAGCAGTTACGACGGGGGTGGCAATCAGCCCCAGCATTTT
TRBD1 | TRBJ2-7 | - | TRBV6-5 | CASRKPGQVSYEQYF | TGTGCCAGCAGAAAGCCGGGACAGGTATCCTACGAGCAGTACTTC
TRBD1 | TRBJ1-6 | - | TRBV18 | CASSIDRDLSPLHF | TGTGCCAGCTCGATCGACAGGGATTTGTCACCCCTCCACTTT
- | TRBJ2-5 | - | TRBV5-1 | CASSLYSQETQYF | TGCGCCAGCAGCTTGTACAGTCAAGAGACCCAGTACTTC
TRBD1 | TRBJ1-5 | few | TRBV19 | CASSTRDSTSGPQHF | TGTGCCAGTAGTACGAGGGACAGTACGTCAGGGCCCCAGCATTTT
TRBD2 | TRBJ2-3 | once | TRBV5-4 | CASSPSGIDTQYF | TGTGCCAGCAGCCCCAGCGGGATAGATACGCAGTATTTT
- | TRBJ2-5 | few | TRBV5-6 | CASSMGGARGGETQYF | TGTGCCAGCAGTATGGGGGGGGCACGGGGCGGAGAGACCCAGTACTTC
- | TRBJ1-1 | - | TRBV11-2 | CASSLERNTEAFF | TGTGCCAGCAGCTTAGAGAGGAACACTGAAGCTTTCTTT
- | TRBJ2-5 | - | TRBV14 | CASSQERRRLQETQYF | TGTGCCAGCAGCCAAGAGCGTAGGCGGCTACAAGAGACCCAGTACTTC
- | TRBJ1-1 | - | TRBV19 | CASSSDTDLNTEAFF | TGTGCCAGTAGTTCTGACACCGATCTGAACACTGAAGCTTTCTTT
- | TRBJ2-3 | - | TRBV2 | CASSEGYSSTDTQYF | TGTGCCAGCAGTGAAGGGTACTCTAGCACAGATACGCAGTATTTT
- | TRBJ1-5 | - | TRBV5-1 | CASSLGGNNQPQHF | TGCGCCAGCAGCTTGGGAGGGAACAATCAGCCCCAGCATTTT
TRBD1 | TRBJ1-1 | few | TRBV29-1 | CSVRQGGTEAFF | TGCAGCGTAAGACAGGGCGGCACTGAAGCTTTCTTT
TRBD2 | TRBJ2-3 | - | TRBV25-1 | CASSESASGGNSDTQYF | TGTGCCAGCAGTGAATCGGCTAGCGGGGGCAATTCAGATACGCAGTATTTT
TRBD2 | TRBJ2-3 | - | TRBV6-2/TRBV6-3 | CASSYDPRSGGVIKTTDTQYF | TGTGCCAGCAGTTACGACCCCCGAAGCGGGGGGGTAATAAAGACCACAGATACGCAGTATTTT
- | TRBJ2-7 | many | TRBV4-1 | CASSHLALGRRGEQYF | TGCGCCAGCAGCCACTTAGCACTGGGTAGGAGGGGCGAGCAGTACTTC
- | TRBJ2-2 | - | TRBV11-3 | CASSSTTLRGRTGELFF | TGTGCCAGCAGCTCCACTACCCTCAGGGGTCGAACCGGGGAGCTGTTTTTT
- | TRBJ2-2 | - | TRBV4-1 | CASSPTSTPSELFF | TGCGCCAGCAGCCCAACTAGCACCCCGTCGGAGCTGTTTTTT
TRBD2 | TRBJ2-3 | - | TRBV27 | CASSSGFAGVTDTQYF | TGTGCCAGCAGTTCGGGATTTGCGGGGGTCACAGATACGCAGTATTTT
- | TRBJ2-7 | - | TRBV4-3 | CASSQDLGRANYEQYF | TGCGCCAGCAGCCAAGATTTAGGCAGGGCCAACTACGAGCAGTACTTC
TRBD2 | TRBJ2-7 | - | TRBV7-9 | CASSLALAGGSEQYF | TGTGCCAGCAGCTTAGCACTAGCGGGGGGATCCGAGCAGTACTTC
TRBD1 | TRBJ1-2 | once | TRBV27 | CASSLGTDRGLYGYTF | TGTGCCAGCAGTTTAGGAACCGACAGGGGGCTCTATGGCTACACCTTC
TRBD1 | TRBJ1-4 | - | TRBV7-2 | CASSLHAGGGSEKLFF | TGTGCCAGCAGCCTACACGCAGGGGGCGGGAGTGAAAAACTGTTTTTT
- | TRBJ1-2 | - | TRBV4-2 | CASSQDGGRVYGYTF | TGTGCCAGCAGCCAAGACGGAGGTCGCGTCTATGGCTACACCTTC
- | TRBJ2-7 | - | TRBV10-3 | CAISLQSQGTYEQYF | TGTGCCATCAGCCTACAATCACAGGGAACCTACGAGCAGTACTTC
- | TRBJ2-2 | - | TRBV7-2 | CASSLDVAGTGELFF | TGTGCCAGCAGCTTAGATGTCGCGGGAACCGGGGAGCTGTTTTTT
- | TRBJ2-7 | once | TRBV15 | CATSSDDRGGYEQYF | TGTGCCACCAGCAGCGATGACAGGGGAGGGTACGAGCAGTACTTC
- | TRBJ2-1 | - | TRBV9 | CASSVGGAYNEQFF | TGTGCCAGCAGCGTGGGGGGAGCCTACAATGAGCAGTTCTTC
TRBD1 | TRBJ2-1 | - | TRBV7-9 | CASSRQGTYNEQFF | TGTGCCAGCAGCCGACAGGGGACATACAATGAGCAGTTCTTC
- | TRBJ2-1 | - | TRBV4-1 | CASSQIRGVGSDEQFF | TGCGCCAGCAGCCAAATCAGGGGAGTTGGTTCCGATGAGCAGTTCTTC
- | TRBJ1-2 | - | TRBV9 | CASSVGTQDYGYTF | TGTGCCAGCAGCGTCGGGACACAGGACTATGGCTACACCTTC
- | TRBJ1-1 | - | TRBV6-6 | CASSYRQAYTEAFF | TGTGCCAGCAGTTACAGACAGGCGTACACTGAAGCTTTCTTT
- | TRBJ1-2 | - | TRBV5-5 | CASSPIPDNYGYTF | TGTGCCAGCAGCCCCATTCCAGATAACTATGGCTACACCTTC
- | TRBJ1-1 | - | TRBV30 | CAWRGTEAFF | TGTGCCTGGCGGGGGACTGAAGCTTTCTTT
- | TRBJ1-5 | - | TRBV5-8 | CASSLVISLGGNNQPQHF | TGTGCCAGCAGCCTTGTGATTTCCTTAGGCGGGAACAATCAGCCCCAGCATTTT
TRBD2 | TRBJ2-3 | - | TRBV9 | CASSVPTSGNTDTQYF | TGTGCCAGCAGCGTTCCGACTAGCGGCAACACAGATACGCAGTATTTT
TRBD2 | TRBJ2-3 | - | TRBV5-1 | CASSLGLAGSTDTQYF | TGCGCCAGCAGCTTAGGTCTAGCGGGGAGCACAGATACGCAGTATTTT
- | TRBJ1-3 | - | TRBV3-1/TRBV3-2 | CASSQEAGNTIYF | TGTGCCAGCAGCCAAGAGGCAGGAAACACCATATATTTT
- | TRBJ1-6 | - | TRBV3-1/TRBV3-2 | CASSQDLRGSPLHF | TGTGCCAGCAGCCAAGATTTAAGGGGATCACCCCTCCACTTT
TRBD1 | TRBJ2-7 | - | TRBV18 | CASSPTGNNYEQYF | TGTGCCAGCTCACCGACAGGGAACAACTACGAGCAGTACTTC
TRBD2 | TRBJ2-1 | few | TRBV27 | CASKRGAGYEQFF | TGTGCCAGCAAGCGGGGGGCAGGCTATGAGCAGTTCTTC
TRBD2 | TRBJ2-5 | - | TRBV10-3 | CAISGLAGGQETQYF | TGTGCCATCAGTGGACTAGCGGGGGGTCAAGAGACCCAGTACTTC
TRBD1 | TRBJ2-5 | - | TRBV29-1 | CSVHRGGEETQYF | TGCAGCGTACACAGGGGTGGGGAAGAGACCCAGTACTTC
TRBD2 | TRBJ2-7 | - | TRBV6-2/TRBV6-3 | CASSTLGGASSYEQYF | TGTGCCAGCAGTACCCTCGGGGGGGCCAGCTCCTACGAGCAGTACTTC
TRBD1 | TRBJ2-5 | - | TRBV2 | CASSPQQGASRETQYF | TGTGCCAGCAGTCCCCAGCAGGGGGCTTCCCGCGAGACCCAGTACTTC
- | TRBJ2-7 | - | TRBV2 | CASRNVGDGYEQYF | TGTGCCAGCAGAAACGTAGGGGATGGTTACGAGCAGTACTTC
TRBD2 | TRBJ2-5 | few | TRBV7-2 | CASSWGGSDQETQYF | TGTGCCAGCAGCTGGGGGGGGAGTGACCAAGAGACCCAGTACTTC
TRBD2 | TRBJ2-3 | - | TRBV18 | CASSPPGLAGTSSTDTQYF | TGTGCCAGCTCACCACCGGGACTAGCGGGGACCTCTAGCACAGATACGCAGTATTTT
- | TRBJ1-1 | - | TRBV3-1/TRBV3-2 | CASSHLTGVNTEAFF | TGTGCCAGCAGCCACCTGACAGGAGTGAACACTGAAGCTTTCTTT
- | TRBJ2-3 | - | TRBV2 | CAIGSPSSTDTQYF | TGTGCCATTGGCTCACCGTCTAGCACAGATACGCAGTATTTT
- | TRBJ1-3 | - | TRBV6-4 | CASTRTIYF | TGTGCCAGCACCCGCACCATATATTTT